Detailed here is one T cell receptor (beta chain). This clonotype was found a few times. Its antigen remains unidentified. No clone much larger than this one lies a single base away; base qualities are absent. As encoded in the germline V gene, CDR1 is KGHDR while CDR2 is SFDVKD. The CDR3, from cysteine to phenylalanine, totals 14 residues. Only CDR3 DNA is held: 42 bases, read in frame from base 1. The junction shows trimming of 6 bases on V and 0 bases on J, plus 8 bases between the germline ends. The data were obtained in a study of T-cell memory formation after mild COVID-19 (dated by TCRdb to the early 2020s). A note on the overall study: Most TCR sequence clusters were specific to one of the two donors. In a couple of donors, T-cell clones that expanded and contracted after mild COVID-19 were tracked by sequencing TCRalpha and TCRbeta repertoires over time. The cohort was made up of two young adult volunteers, one female and one male, who were previously healthy. Findings and caveats that apply to the study as a whole: The study covered only a couple of mild cases, and larger cohorts including severe cases with pre-infection samples were considered necessary. Balanced CD4/CD8 phenotypes were observed for clones contracting from day 15 to 85, whereas a bias towards CD4+ was observed for a second wave of clones expanding from day 15 to 37. Some responding clones were detected in pre-infection memory, which suggested that pre-existing cross-reactive memory T cells had joined the SARS-CoV-2 response. SARS-CoV-2 specificity was not confirmed for the second-wave clones peaking on day 37. Contracting CD4+ clones appeared mostly in the CM and EM memory subsets, whereas CD8+ clones were enriched in EMRA.

Ficoll-Paque density gradient centrifugation was the method used to isolate PBMCs. The sample was run on an Illumina NovaSeq 6000. TCRalpha and TCRbeta cDNA libraries were constructed by 5'RACE with constant-segment primers, with sample barcodes and unique molecular identifiers being introduced. Trizol reagent was used to extract RNA from every sample. Library amplification was performed in two PCR steps, and a second sample barcode and Illumina TruSeq adapters were introduced in the second step. Sequencing of libraries was performed on an Illumina NovaSeq with 2 x 150 bp paired-end reads. The original pipeline was this. With migec v1.2.7, reads were demultiplexed and then collapsed into UMI-guided consensus sequences. With mixcr v2.1.11, UMI consensuses were aligned to TRA and TRB V and J templates and assembled into clonotypes. Clonotypes were classified as expanded or contracted when called significant by both edgeR and NoisET, with noise models trained on biological replicates. edgeR calls used a false discovery rate-adjusted p below 0.01 and a log2 fold-change threshold of 1. As an exploratory analysis of dynamics, max-normalized trajectories of the 1000 most abundant clonotypes were examined with PCA combined with hierarchical clustering. Separately sequenced CD4+ and CD8+ repertoires were used to assign the CD4 or CD8 phenotype of responding clones. TCRdb applied fastp at Q25 and MiXCR to the public reads, then kept only in-frame beta chains. Here each entry gathers all rows of one CDR3 protein and keeps the most common genes and DNA. The V and J calls and clone size are TCRdb's, not the authors'. This sample lists around 500,000 distinct CDR3 sequences; about 18% were detected once. 12% of the sample comes from the top ten.

Input material: PBMCs or a T cell subset sorted from them (not recorded which). The receptor's source is an adult woman who had mild COVID-19 (a few samples of this study predate the infection). The sample titles of this study are shuffled in the database, so cell type and time point are left out; the donor was told from shared clones. The receptor chain draws on TRBV24-1 and TRBJ1-5; a confident D gene designation cannot be given. Here is the DNA: TGTGCCACCAGTCCTGCGCGTAGCAATCAGCCCCAGCATTTT. It codes for CATSPARSNQPQHF.